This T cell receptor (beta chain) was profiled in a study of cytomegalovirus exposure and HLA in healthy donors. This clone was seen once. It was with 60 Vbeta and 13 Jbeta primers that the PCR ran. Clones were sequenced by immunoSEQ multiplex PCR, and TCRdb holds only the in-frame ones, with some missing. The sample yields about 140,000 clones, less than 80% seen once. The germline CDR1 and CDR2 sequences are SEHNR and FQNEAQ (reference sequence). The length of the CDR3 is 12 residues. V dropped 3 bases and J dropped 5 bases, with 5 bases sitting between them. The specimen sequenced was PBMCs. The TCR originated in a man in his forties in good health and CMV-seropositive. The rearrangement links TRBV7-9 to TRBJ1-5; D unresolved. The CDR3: CASSFRDQPQHF. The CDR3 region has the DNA TGTGCCAGCAGCTTCCGTGATCAGCCCCAGCATTTT.